The entry below gives a single T cell receptor beta chain sequence along with its context. Its specificity is not known. Germline values: CDR1 SQVTM, CDR2 ANQGSEA. The trim removed 7 bases at V and 0 bases at J, leaving 2 bases unmatched. This CDR3 is built from 14 residues. Donors were drawn from the roughly 120-subject validation cohort, separate from the roughly 610-subject first cohort. Sequencing used immunoSEQ multiplex PCR; TCRdb keeps in-frame clones, though not all of them. Altogether over 130,000 clones are present, roughly 86% being singletons, with the ten largest covering around 10%. This entry belongs to a study of cytomegalovirus exposure and HLA in healthy donors. General study results and limits: Most TCR sequences were uncommon, yet certain public TCRs appeared in many donors. TCR beta chains numbering some 160 were designated cytomegalovirus-associated. TCR clusters originating in the first cohort tended to co-occur in the roughly 130 validation repertoires, according to a later analysis.

The TCR comes from a man between 18 and 35 years old in good health and CMV-seropositive. The specimen sequenced was PBMCs. The chain is built from TRBV29-1 and TRBJ2-7; 14 nucleotides align to TRBD2. As DNA, the CDR3 is TGCAGCGCCGGGACTAGCGGGAGCTCCTACGAGCAGTACTTC. Protein: CSAGTSGSSYEQYF.